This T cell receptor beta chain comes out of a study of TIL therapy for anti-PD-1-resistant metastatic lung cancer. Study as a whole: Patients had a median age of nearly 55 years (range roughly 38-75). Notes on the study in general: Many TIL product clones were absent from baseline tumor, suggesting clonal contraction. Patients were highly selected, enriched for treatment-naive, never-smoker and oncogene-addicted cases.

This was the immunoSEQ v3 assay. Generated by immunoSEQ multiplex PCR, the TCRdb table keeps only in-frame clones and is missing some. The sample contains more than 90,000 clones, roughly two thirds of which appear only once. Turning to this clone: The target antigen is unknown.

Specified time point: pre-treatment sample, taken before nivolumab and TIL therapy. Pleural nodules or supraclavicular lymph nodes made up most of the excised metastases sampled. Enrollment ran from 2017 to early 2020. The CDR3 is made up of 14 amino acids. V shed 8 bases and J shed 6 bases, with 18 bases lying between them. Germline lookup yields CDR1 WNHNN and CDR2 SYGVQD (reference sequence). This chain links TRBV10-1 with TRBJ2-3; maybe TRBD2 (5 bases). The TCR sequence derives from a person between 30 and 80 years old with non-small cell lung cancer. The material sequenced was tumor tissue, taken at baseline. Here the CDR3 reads CASAKDSSWDTQYF. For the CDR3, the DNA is TGCGCCAGCGCCAAAGATTCTAGCTGGGATACGCAGTATTTT.